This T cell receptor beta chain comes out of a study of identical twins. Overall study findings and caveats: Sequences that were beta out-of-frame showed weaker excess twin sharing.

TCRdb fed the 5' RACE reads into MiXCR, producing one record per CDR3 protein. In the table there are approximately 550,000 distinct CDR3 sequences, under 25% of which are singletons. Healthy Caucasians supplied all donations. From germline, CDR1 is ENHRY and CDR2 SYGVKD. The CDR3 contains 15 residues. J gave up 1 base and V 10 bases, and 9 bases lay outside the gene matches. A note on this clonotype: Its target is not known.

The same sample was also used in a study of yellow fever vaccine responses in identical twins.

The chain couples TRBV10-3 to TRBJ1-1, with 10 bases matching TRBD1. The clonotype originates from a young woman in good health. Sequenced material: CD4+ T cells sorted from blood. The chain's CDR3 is CATQRQGAGNTEAFF. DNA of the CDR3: TGTGCCACCCAACGACAGGGGGCTGGGAACACTGAAGCTTTCTTT.